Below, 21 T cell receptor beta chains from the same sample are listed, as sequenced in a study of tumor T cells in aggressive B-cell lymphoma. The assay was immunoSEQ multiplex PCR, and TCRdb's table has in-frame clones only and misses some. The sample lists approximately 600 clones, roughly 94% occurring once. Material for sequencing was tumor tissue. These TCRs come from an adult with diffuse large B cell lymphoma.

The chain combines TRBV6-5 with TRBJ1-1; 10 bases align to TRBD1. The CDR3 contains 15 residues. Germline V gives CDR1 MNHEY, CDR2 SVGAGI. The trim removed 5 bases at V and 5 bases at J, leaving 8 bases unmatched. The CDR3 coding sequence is TGTGCCAGCAGTCATCGACAGGGGGCGATTACTGAAGCTTTCTTT. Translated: CASSHRQGAITEAFF.

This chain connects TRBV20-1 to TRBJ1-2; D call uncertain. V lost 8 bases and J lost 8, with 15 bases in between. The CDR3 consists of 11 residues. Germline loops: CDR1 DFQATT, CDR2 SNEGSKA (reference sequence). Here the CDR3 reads CSTIFPGGYTF. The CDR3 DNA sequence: TGCAGTACCATCTTCCCGGGAGGCTACACCTTC.

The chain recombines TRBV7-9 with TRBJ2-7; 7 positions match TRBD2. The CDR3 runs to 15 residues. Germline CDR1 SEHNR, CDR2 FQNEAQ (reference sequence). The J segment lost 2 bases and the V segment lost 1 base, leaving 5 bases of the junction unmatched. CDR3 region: CASSLGPGRAYEQYF. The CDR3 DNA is TGTGCCAGCAGCTTAGGCCCAGGGAGGGCCTACGAGCAGTACTTC.

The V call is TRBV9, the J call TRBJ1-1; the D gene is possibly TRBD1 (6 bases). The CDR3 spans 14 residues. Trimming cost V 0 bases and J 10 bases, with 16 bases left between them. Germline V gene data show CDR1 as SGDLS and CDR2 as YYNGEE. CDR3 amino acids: CASSVGGGQGLAFF. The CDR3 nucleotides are TGTGCCAGCAGCGTAGGGGGGGGGCAGGGGTTAGCTTTCTTT.

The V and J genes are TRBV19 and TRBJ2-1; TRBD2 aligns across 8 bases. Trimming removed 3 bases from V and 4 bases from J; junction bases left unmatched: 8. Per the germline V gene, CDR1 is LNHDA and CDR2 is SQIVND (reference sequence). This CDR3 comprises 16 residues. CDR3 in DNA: TGTGCCAGTAGTATTTCCCCGGGGGGGCGGTACAATGAGCAGTTCTTC. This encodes CASSISPGGRYNEQFF. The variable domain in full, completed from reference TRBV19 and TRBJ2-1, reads DGGITQSPKYLFRKEGQNVTLSCEQNLNHDAMYWYRQDPGQGLRLIYYSQIVNDFQKGDIAEGYSVSREKKESFPLTVTSAQKNPTAFYLCASSISPGGRYNEQFFGPGTRLTVL.

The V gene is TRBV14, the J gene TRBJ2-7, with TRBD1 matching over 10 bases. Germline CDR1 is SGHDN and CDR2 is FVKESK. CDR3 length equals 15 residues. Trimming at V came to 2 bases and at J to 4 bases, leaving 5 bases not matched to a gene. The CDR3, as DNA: TGTGCCAGCAGCCAAACGACAGGGGGCCTTTACGAGCAGTACTTC. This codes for CASSQTTGGLYEQYF.

The CDR3: CARKGGGWEQYF. CDR3 nucleotide sequence: TGTGCCAGGAAAGGAGGGGGCTGGGAGCAGTACTTC. The J gene is TRBJ2-5, the V gene TRBV11-3; D possibly corresponds to TRBD1 (7 bases). CDR3 length: 12 amino acids. Trimming took 9 bases from V and 11 from J, leaving 19 bases between them. The germline V gene encodes CDR1 SGHNT and CDR2 YENEEA.

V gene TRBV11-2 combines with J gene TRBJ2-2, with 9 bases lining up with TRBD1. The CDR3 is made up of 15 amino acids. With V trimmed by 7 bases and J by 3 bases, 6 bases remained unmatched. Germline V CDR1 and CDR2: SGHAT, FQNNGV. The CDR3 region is CASNFDRGDTGELFF. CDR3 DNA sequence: TGTGCCAGCAACTTCGACAGGGGGGACACCGGGGAGCTGTTTTTT.

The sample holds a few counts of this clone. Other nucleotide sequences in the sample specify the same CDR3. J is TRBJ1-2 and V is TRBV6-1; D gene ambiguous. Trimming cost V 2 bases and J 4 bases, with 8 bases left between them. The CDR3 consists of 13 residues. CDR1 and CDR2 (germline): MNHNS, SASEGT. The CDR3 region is CASSESRSYGYTF. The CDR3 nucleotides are TGTGCCAGCAGTGAATCGAGGAGCTATGGCTACACCTTC.

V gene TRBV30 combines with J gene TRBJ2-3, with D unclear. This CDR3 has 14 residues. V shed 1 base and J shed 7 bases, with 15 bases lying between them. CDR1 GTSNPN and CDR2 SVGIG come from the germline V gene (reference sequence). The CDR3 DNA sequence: TGTGCCTGGAGTGCTGCCCGGTCTACCCATACGCAGTATTTT. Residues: CAWSAARSTHTQYF.

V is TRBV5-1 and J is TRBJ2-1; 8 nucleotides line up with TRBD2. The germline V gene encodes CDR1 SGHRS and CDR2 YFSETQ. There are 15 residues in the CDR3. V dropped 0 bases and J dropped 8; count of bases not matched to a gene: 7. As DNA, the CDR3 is TGCGCCAGCAGCTTGGATCCGGGGGGGCCCCATGAGCAGTTCTTC. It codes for CASSLDPGGPHEQFF.

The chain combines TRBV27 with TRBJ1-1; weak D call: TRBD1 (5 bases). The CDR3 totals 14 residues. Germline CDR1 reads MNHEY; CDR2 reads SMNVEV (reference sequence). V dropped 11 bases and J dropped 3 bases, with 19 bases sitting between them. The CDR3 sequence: CAVSPSGGYTEAFF. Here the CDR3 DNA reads TGTGCCGTCTCTCCATCGGGGGGGTACACTGAAGCTTTCTTT.

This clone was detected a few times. CDR3 loop: CASSVGRVNEQFF. The CDR3 region has the DNA TGTGCCAGCAGCGTAGGTCGTGTCAATGAGCAGTTCTTC. The chain couples TRBV9 to TRBJ2-1, with D uncertain. The CDR3 length is 13 residues. Germline V gene data show CDR1 as SGDLS and CDR2 as YYNGEE. V was clipped by 0 bases and J by 6 bases, with 7 bases between them.

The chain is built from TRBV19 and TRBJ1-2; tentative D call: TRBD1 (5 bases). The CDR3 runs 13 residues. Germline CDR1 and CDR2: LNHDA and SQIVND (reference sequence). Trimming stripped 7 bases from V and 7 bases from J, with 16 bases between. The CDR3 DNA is TGTGCCAGTACTGGGGGGTTTAGCGGTGGCTACACCTTC. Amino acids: CASTGGFSGGYTF. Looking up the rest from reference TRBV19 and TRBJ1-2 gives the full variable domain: DGGITQSPKYLFRKEGQNVTLSCEQNLNHDAMYWYRQDPGQGLRLIYYSQIVNDFQKGDIAEGYSVSREKKESFPLTVTSAQKNPTAFYLCASTGGFSGGYTFGSGTRLTVV.

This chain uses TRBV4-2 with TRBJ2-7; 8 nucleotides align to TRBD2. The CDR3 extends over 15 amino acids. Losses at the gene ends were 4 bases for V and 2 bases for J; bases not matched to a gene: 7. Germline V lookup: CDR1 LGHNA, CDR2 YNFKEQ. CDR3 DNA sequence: TGTGCCAGCAGCCCCCATCGCGGGGGGCCCTACGAGCAGTACTTC. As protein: CASSPHRGGPYEQYF.

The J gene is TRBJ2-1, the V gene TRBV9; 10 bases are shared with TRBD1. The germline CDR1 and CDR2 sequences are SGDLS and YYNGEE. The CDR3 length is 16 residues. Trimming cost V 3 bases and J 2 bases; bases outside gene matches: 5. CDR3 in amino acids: CASSARQGAAYNEQFF. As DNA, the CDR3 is TGTGCCAGCAGCGCCCGACAGGGGGCGGCCTACAATGAGCAGTTCTTC.

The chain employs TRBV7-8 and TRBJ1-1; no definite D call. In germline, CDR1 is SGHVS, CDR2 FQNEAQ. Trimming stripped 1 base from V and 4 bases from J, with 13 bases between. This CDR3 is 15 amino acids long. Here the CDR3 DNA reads TGTGCCAGCAGCTTAGATGAGGGCTGGGGCACTGAAGCTTTCTTT. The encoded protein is CASSLDEGWGTEAFF.

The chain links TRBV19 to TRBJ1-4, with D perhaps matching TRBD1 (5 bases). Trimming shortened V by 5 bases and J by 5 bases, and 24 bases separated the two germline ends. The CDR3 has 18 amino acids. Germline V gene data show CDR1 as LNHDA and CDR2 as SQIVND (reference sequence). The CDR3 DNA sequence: TGTGCCAGTAGTGACAGCATATGTCTCCCAGTCGACAATGAAAAACTGTTTTTT. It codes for CASSDSICLPVDNEKLFF.

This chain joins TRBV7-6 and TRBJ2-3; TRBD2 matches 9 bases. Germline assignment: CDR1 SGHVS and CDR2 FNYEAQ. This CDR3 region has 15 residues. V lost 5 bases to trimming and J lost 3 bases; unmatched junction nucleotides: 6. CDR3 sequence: CASSLGLAGTDTQYF. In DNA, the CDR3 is TGTGCCAGCAGCCTTGGGCTAGCGGGAACAGATACGCAGTATTTT.

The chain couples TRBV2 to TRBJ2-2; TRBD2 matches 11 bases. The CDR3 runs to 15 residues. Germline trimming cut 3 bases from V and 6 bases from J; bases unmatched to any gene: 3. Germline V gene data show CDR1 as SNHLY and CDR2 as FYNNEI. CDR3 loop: CASSETSGVPGELFF. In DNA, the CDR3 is TGTGCCAGCAGTGAGACTAGCGGGGTACCCGGGGAGCTGTTTTTT.

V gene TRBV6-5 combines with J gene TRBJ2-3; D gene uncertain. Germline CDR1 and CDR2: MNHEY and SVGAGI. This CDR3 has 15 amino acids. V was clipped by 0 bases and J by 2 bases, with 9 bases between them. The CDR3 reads CASSYSLDATDTQYF. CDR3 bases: TGTGCCAGCAGTTACTCTTTAGATGCCACAGATACGCAGTATTTT.